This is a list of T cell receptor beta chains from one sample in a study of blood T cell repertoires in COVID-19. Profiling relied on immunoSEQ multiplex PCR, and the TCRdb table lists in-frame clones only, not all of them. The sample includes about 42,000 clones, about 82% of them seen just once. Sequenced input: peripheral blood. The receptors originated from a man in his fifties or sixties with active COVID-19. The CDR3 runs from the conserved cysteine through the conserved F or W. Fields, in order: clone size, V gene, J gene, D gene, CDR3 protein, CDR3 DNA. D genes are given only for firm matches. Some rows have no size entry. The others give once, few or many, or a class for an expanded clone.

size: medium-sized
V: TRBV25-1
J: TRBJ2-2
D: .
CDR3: CASTYSTGELFF
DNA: TGTGCCAGCACCTACTCCACCGGGGAGCTGTTTTTT

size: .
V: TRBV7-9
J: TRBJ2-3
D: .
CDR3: CASSLGGELTDTQYF
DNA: TGTGCCAGCAGCTTAGGGGGGGAACTCACAGATACGCAGTATTTT

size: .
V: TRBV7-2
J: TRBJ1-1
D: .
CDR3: CASSLHGIQLNTEAFF
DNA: TGTGCCAGCAGCTTACACGGGATCCAATTGAACACTGAAGCTTTCTTT

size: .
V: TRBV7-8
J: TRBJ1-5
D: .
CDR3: CASSSRDGGTNQPQHF
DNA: TGTGCCAGCAGCAGCCGGGACGGAGGGACCAATCAGCCCCAGCATTTT

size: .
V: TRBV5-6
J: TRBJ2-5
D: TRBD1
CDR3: CASSWGTGGGKTQYF
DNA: TGTGCCAGCAGCTGGGGGACAGGGGGCGGAAAGACCCAGTACTTC

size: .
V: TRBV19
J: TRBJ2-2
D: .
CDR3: CASSIRGTGELFF
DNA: TGTGCCAGTAGTATCCGGGGAACCGGGGAGCTGTTTTTT

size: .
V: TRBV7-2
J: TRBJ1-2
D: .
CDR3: CASSTNSGGREGYTF
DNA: TGTGCCAGCAGTACTAACTCGGGGGGCCGGGAAGGCTACACCTTC

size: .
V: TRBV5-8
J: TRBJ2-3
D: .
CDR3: CASRPRGSLSTDTQYF
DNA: TGTGCCAGCAGGCCAAGGGGGAGCCTTAGCACAGATACGCAGTATTTT

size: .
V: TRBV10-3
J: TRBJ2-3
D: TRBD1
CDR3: CAIGGQGLETDTQYF
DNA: TGTGCCATCGGGGGACAGGGTCTGGAGACAGATACGCAGTATTTT

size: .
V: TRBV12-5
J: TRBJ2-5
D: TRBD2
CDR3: CASGTSGMGETQYF
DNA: TGTGCTAGTGGTACTAGCGGGATGGGAGAGACCCAGTACTTC

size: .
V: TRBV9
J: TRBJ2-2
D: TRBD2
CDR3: CASSVDGGAFGELFF
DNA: TGTGCCAGCAGCGTAGACGGGGGGGCCTTCGGGGAGCTGTTTTTT

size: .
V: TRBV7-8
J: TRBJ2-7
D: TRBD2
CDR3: CASSLTAGGPVSYEQYF
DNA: TGTGCCAGCAGTCTTACAGCGGGAGGGCCGGTTTCCTACGAGCAGTACTTC

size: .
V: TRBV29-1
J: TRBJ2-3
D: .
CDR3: CSAGGGDTTDTQYF
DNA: TGCAGCGCAGGGGGGGGAGATACCACAGATACGCAGTATTTT